Sequencing of this T cell receptor beta chain was carried out in a study of T cells after somatic rescue of genetic block. Measured with immunoSEQ multiplex PCR; TCRdb has only the in-frame clones, and not every one. The repertoire includes 55,000 or so clones, roughly 96% of them detected once, and approximately 0.07% sits in the top ten. Germline V gives CDR1 SGHKS, CDR2 YYEKEE (reference sequence). There are 13 residues in the CDR3. V shed 5 bases and J shed 3 bases, with 12 bases lying between them. The sequence was collected from a child younger than two. The rearrangement joins TRBV5-5 to TRBJ2-7, with D unclear. Source material: peripheral blood mononuclear cells (PBMCs). The CDR3 region is CASSYRDGYEQYF. Here the CDR3 DNA reads TGTGCCAGCAGTTACCGCGACGGCTACGAGCAGTACTTC.